A selection of T cell receptor beta chains follows, all from one sample in a study of cytomegalovirus exposure and HLA in healthy donors. Only in-frame clones appear in the TCRdb table, and some are missing; sequencing was by immunoSEQ multiplex PCR. The sample includes about 120,000 clones, 17% of them seen just once. Sequences were obtained from PBMCs. The receptors were sampled from a female donor in good health and CMV-seropositive. CDR3s include the opening cysteine and the closing phenylalanine or tryptophan. The D gene is left open where the match is weak. Some rows have no size entry. The others give once, few or many, or a class for an expanded clone.

>few|TRBV27|TRBD1|TRBJ1-2
CASSSRGRAYGYTF
TGTGCCAGCAGTTCCAGGGGGCGAGCCTATGGCTACACCTTC
>.|TRBV4-3|.|TRBJ1-2
CASSLNPGTLNYGYTF
TGCGCCAGCAGCTTAAACCCCGGGACTCTCAACTATGGCTACACCTTC
>.|TRBV19|.|TRBJ1-1
CASSFREENTEAFF
TGTGCCAGTAGTTTCAGGGAAGAGAACACTGAAGCTTTCTTT
>.|TRBV19|TRBD1|TRBJ1-6
CASSMPLGQGYSPLHF
TGTGCCAGTAGTATGCCCCTGGGACAGGGCTATTCACCCCTCCACTTT
>few|TRBV29-1|TRBD1|TRBJ2-7
CSVQRGQNTYEQYF
TGCAGCGTTCAACGGGGACAGAATACCTACGAGCAGTACTTC
>.|TRBV5-1|.|TRBJ1-1
CASSLEQFYTEAFF
TGCGCCAGCAGCTTGGAACAGTTCTACACTGAAGCTTTCTTT
>few|TRBV7-6|TRBD2|TRBJ2-3
CASSPKPGLAGRTDTQYF
TGTGCCAGCAGCCCAAAACCGGGACTAGCGGGGCGCACAGATACGCAGTATTTT
>.|TRBV9|.|TRBJ1-2
CASSEIKEAYGYTF
TGTGCCAGCAGCGAGATTAAGGAGGCTTATGGCTACACCTTC
>.|TRBV6-4|TRBD1|TRBJ2-7
CASRGQGPLHEQYF
TGTGCCAGCAGGGGACAGGGACCGCTCCACGAGCAGTACTTC
>.|TRBV7-9|.|TRBJ2-1
CASSPGSEQFF
TGTGCCAGCAGCCCGGGTTCTGAGCAGTTCTTC
>few|TRBV2|.|TRBJ2-7
CASSGQLTYEQYF
TGTGCCAGCAGTGGACAGCTTACCTACGAGCAGTACTTC
>.|TRBV27|TRBD1|TRBJ1-1
CASSPGQGVTAFF
TGTGCCAGCAGTCCGGGACAGGGGGTGACGGCTTTCTTT
>.|TRBV29-1|.|TRBJ1-1
CSVVGSLMNTEAFF
TGCAGCGTTGTGGGCAGTTTAATGAACACTGAAGCTTTCTTT
>.|TRBV18|.|TRBJ2-1
CASSPRPGEQFF
TGTGCCAGCTCCCCTCGGCCAGGTGAGCAGTTCTTC
>few|TRBV29-1|.|TRBJ1-1
CSVEEQGNTEAFF
TGCAGCGTTGAAGAACAGGGGAACACTGAAGCTTTCTTT
>few|TRBV4-3|.|TRBJ1-2
CASSQVGSEAMNGYTF
TGCGCCAGCAGCCAAGTTGGGTCGGAGGCGATGAATGGCTACACCTTC
>.|TRBV5-1|.|TRBJ2-7
CASSLRSIPYEQYF
TGCGCCAGCAGCTTGAGAAGCATACCCTACGAGCAGTACTTC
>few|TRBV2|TRBD1|TRBJ2-7
CASSAGGYEQYF
TGTGCCAGCAGCGCAGGGGGATACGAGCAGTACTTC
>few|TRBV2|TRBD2|TRBJ2-2
CASRKLAGGPNTGELFF
TGTGCCAGCAGAAAACTAGCGGGAGGTCCGAACACCGGGGAGCTGTTTTTT
>.|TRBV7-9|.|TRBJ1-1
CASSDRPMNTEAFF
TGTGCCAGCAGCGACAGACCCATGAACACTGAAGCTTTCTTT
>.|TRBV15|.|TRBJ2-3
CATSRDLASDTQYF
TGTGCCACCAGCCGGGACTTAGCCTCGGATACGCAGTATTTT
>few|TRBV12-1|.|TRBJ2-1
CATTEKETSQGVAGVLYNEQFF
TGTGCCACCACCGAAAAGGAGACCAGTCAGGGAGTAGCGGGAGTTTTGTACAATGAGCAGTTCTTC
>.|TRBV9|.|TRBJ1-1
CASSAVGGTEAFF
TGTGCCAGCAGCGCCGTAGGGGGTACTGAAGCTTTCTTT
>.|TRBV5-6|.|TRBJ2-7
CASSFFARRIYEQYF
TGTGCCAGCAGCTTTTTCGCAAGGAGAATCTACGAGCAGTACTTC
>.|TRBV5-1|TRBD1|TRBJ1-5
CASSFGTGGNQLQHF
TGCGCCAGCAGCTTTGGTACAGGGGGCAATCAGCTCCAGCATTTT
>many|TRBV5-4|.|TRBJ2-5
CASSLVVSGVETQYF
TGTGCCAGCAGCTTGGTAGTTTCGGGAGTGGAGACCCAGTACTTC
>.|TRBV11-2|.|TRBJ2-3
CASSLAPGTQYF
TGTGCCAGCAGCTTAGCCCCGGGTACGCAGTATTTT
>few|TRBV5-1|.|TRBJ2-7
CASAPQGPPSYEQYF
TGCGCCAGCGCCCCCCAGGGCCCTCCCTCCTACGAGCAGTACTTC
>.|TRBV30|.|TRBJ2-5
CAWGGARQETQYF
TGTGCCTGGGGCGGGGCACGTCAAGAGACCCAGTACTTC
>few|TRBV28|.|TRBJ1-3
CAGGQTGNTIYF
TGTGCCGGGGGACAAACTGGAAACACCATATATTTT
>few|TRBV2|.|TRBJ1-2
CASSERTAWTDYGYTF
TGTGCCAGCAGTGAAAGGACAGCCTGGACAGACTATGGCTACACCTTC
>.|TRBV27|.|TRBJ2-1
CASSLGGYNEQFF
TGTGCCAGCAGTTTAGGCGGCTACAATGAGCAGTTCTTC
>few|TRBV28|TRBD2|TRBJ2-3
CASSFRLAGAITDTQYF
TGTGCCAGCAGTTTCCGACTAGCGGGGGCCATCACAGATACGCAGTATTTT
>few|TRBV5-4|.|TRBJ2-7
CASSLVGGKNYEQYF
TGTGCCAGCAGCTTGGTGGGAGGCAAGAACTACGAGCAGTACTTC
>.|TRBV6-1|TRBD2|TRBJ2-1
CASSEWLAGAGEQFF
TGTGCCAGCAGTGAGTGGCTAGCGGGGGCAGGTGAGCAGTTCTTC
>.|TRBV10-3|.|TRBJ2-1
CAISESNPGDNEQFF
TGTGCCATCAGTGAGTCGAATCCGGGGGACAATGAGCAGTTCTTC
>.|TRBV6-5|.|TRBJ2-7
CASRKGGTAREQYF
TGTGCCAGCCGTAAGGGGGGGACGGCTCGCGAGCAGTACTTC
>.|TRBV7-2|TRBD2|TRBJ2-2
CASSLSALAGVTGELFF
TGTGCCAGCAGCTTATCGGCACTAGCGGGGGTTACCGGGGAGCTGTTTTTT
>.|TRBV7-9|.|TRBJ2-5
CASSVVPGLAETQYF
TGTGCCAGCAGCGTCGTTCCGGGATTGGCGGAGACCCAGTACTTC
>.|TRBV30|.|TRBJ1-4
CAWSVSSANEKLFF
TGTGCCTGGAGTGTTAGCAGTGCTAATGAAAAACTGTTTTTT
>.|TRBV7-6|.|TRBJ2-7
CASSLGSLGASGYEQYF
TGTGCCAGCAGCTTAGGATCTCTGGGGGCTAGCGGCTACGAGCAGTACTTC
>.|TRBV18|.|TRBJ2-7
CASSPLFPQRIDEQYF
TGTGCCAGCTCACCACTATTCCCTCAGAGGATCGACGAGCAGTACTTC
>.|TRBV9|.|TRBJ2-2
CASSVGTQTGELFF
TGTGCCAGCAGCGTTGGGACTCAAACCGGGGAGCTGTTTTTT
>.|TRBV5-1|TRBD2|TRBJ2-3
CASIEPGTGGTQYF
TGCGCCAGCATCGAACCCGGGACGGGAGGAACGCAGTATTTT
>.|TRBV5-1|.|TRBJ2-2
CASSLGHTNTGELFF
TGCGCCAGCAGCTTGGGACACACAAACACCGGGGAGCTGTTTTTT
>few|TRBV5-5|TRBD1|TRBJ1-5
CASSAAGTGGLNQPQHF
TGTGCCAGCAGCGCGGCCGGGACAGGGGGTTTGAATCAGCCCCAGCATTTT
>few|TRBV5-1|.|TRBJ1-6
CASTFIRVGDSPLHF
TGCGCCAGCACTTTCATCAGGGTTGGGGATTCACCCCTCCACTTT
>.|TRBV27|TRBD1|TRBJ2-7
CASSRQGGMLDEQYF
TGTGCCAGCAGTCGACAGGGGGGAATGTTGGACGAGCAGTACTTC
>.|TRBV5-1|.|TRBJ2-3
CASSFLGPHTDTQYF
TGCGCCAGCAGCTTCCTGGGGCCCCACACAGATACGCAGTATTTT
>few|TRBV19|TRBD1|TRBJ1-5
CASSRTWTGDQPQHF
TGTGCCAGTAGTAGAACTTGGACAGGGGATCAGCCCCAGCATTTT
>few|TRBV5-3|.|TRBJ2-5
CARRESTGETQYF
TGTGCCAGAAGGGAGTCTACAGGAGAGACCCAGTACTTC
>.|TRBV19|.|TRBJ1-3
CASSGYRVGNTIYF
TGTGCCAGTAGTGGCTACAGGGTGGGAAACACCATATATTTT
>.|TRBV29-1|TRBD1|TRBJ2-7
CSGGQGAYEQYF
TGCAGCGGCGGACAGGGGGCTTACGAGCAGTACTTC
>once|TRBV27|.|TRBJ1-6
CASSPRGSSPLHF
TGTGCCAGCAGCCCCCGCGGCAGCTCACCCCTCCACTTT
>few|TRBV2|.|TRBJ1-2
CASKPSGYGYTF
TGTGCCAGCAAACCATCGGGGTACGGCTACACCTTC
>.|TRBV5-6|.|TRBJ1-3
CASSRYRSYFSGNTIYF
TGTGCCAGCTCCCGTTACAGAAGCTATTTCTCTGGAAACACCATATATTTT
>.|TRBV7-9|TRBD1|TRBJ2-5
CASSSWDRGFSETQYF
TGTGCCAGCAGCTCATGGGACAGGGGGTTTTCGGAGACCCAGTACTTC
>many|TRBV30|TRBD1|TRBJ1-5
CAWSGQGDQPQHF
TGTGCCTGGAGTGGACAGGGCGATCAGCCCCAGCATTTT
>.|TRBV27|.|TRBJ1-5
CASSFPSQPQHF
TGTGCCAGCAGTTTTCCATCTCAGCCCCAGCATTTT
>.|TRBV20-1|.|TRBJ2-1
CSARLNEQFF
TGCAGTGCTAGACTCAATGAGCAGTTCTTC